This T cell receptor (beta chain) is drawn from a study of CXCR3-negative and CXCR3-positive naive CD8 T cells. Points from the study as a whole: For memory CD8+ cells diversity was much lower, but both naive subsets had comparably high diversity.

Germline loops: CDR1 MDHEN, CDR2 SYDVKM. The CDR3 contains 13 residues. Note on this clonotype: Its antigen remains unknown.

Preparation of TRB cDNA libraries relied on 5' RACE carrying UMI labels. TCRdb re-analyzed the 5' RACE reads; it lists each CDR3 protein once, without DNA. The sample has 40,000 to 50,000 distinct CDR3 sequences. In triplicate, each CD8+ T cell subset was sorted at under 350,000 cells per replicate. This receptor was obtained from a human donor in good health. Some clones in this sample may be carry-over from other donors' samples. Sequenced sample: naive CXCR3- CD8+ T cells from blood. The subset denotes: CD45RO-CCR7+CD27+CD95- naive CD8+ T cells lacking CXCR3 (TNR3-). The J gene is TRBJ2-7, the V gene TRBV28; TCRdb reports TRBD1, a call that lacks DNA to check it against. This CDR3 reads CASPGQGPYEQYF. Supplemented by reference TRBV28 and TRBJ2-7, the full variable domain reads DVKVTQSSRYLVKRTGEKVFLECVQDMDHENMFWYRQDPGLGLRLIYFSYDVKMKEKGDIPEGYSVSREKKERFSLILESASTNQTSMYLCASPGQGPYEQYFGPGTRLTVT.